Shown below are 21 T cell receptor beta chains from a single sample sequenced in a study of blood T cell repertoires in COVID-19. The data were produced by immunoSEQ multiplex PCR, yet TCRdb's version contains in-frame clones alone and is incomplete. Here the sample spans a few hundred thousand clones, around 89% being singletons. The specimen sequenced was peripheral blood. All receptors derive from a man between 25 and 39 years old with acute or convalescent COVID-19.

The gene calls are TRBV11-1 and TRBJ2-7, with a possible D match to TRBD2 (5 bases). Germline V gives CDR1 SGHAT, CDR2 FQDESV (reference sequence). This CDR3 comprises 15 residues. Trimming shortened V by 4 bases and J by 1 base, and 14 bases separated the two germline ends. The CDR3 sequence: CASSSSQAASYEQYF. For the CDR3, the DNA is TGTGCCAGCAGCTCCTCTCAAGCGGCTTCCTACGAGCAGTACTTC.

The gene calls are TRBV5-1 and TRBJ1-4; maybe TRBD1 (5 bases). CDR1 is SGHRS, CDR2 YFSETQ, per germline. Trimming pared 1 base from V and 8 bases from J, leaving 12 bases between. The CDR3 contains 14 residues. CDR3 sequence (DNA): TGCGCCAGCAGCTTGTGGGCAGGGTCGGAAAAACTGTTTTTT. Its protein is CASSLWAGSEKLFF.

CDR3 region: CASSLSSGTEAFF. The CDR3 DNA reads as TGTGCCAGCAGCTTGTCCAGTGGCACTGAAGCTTTCTTT. The gene calls are TRBV7-9 and TRBJ1-1; D gene unclear. V lost 3 bases, J lost 4 bases, and 9 bases lay in between. The CDR3 sequence is 13 residues long. Germline V gene lookup returns CDR1 SEHNR and CDR2 FQNEAQ (reference sequence).

The rearrangement joins TRBV7-9 to TRBJ2-1, with D possibly being TRBD2 (6 bases). Germline CDR1 is SEHNR and CDR2 is FQNEAQ (reference sequence). The V end was cut by 2 bases, the J end by 7 bases, with 18 bases between. CDR3 size: 16 residues. In DNA, the CDR3 is TGTGCCAGCAGCTTATATTGGTCGGGGGACCAAAATGAGCAGTTCTTC. Amino acid sequence: CASSLYWSGDQNEQFF.

This clone appeared once. The J gene is TRBJ2-1, the V gene TRBV14, with 7 positions matching TRBD2. CDR1 and CDR2 from the germline V gene are SGHDN and FVKESK. CDR3 length: 15 amino acids. Trimming took 0 bases from V and 4 from J; bases not matched to a gene: 3. The CDR3: CASSQDPSGYNEQFF. The CDR3 DNA is TGTGCCAGCAGCCAAGATCCTAGCGGTTACAATGAGCAGTTCTTC.

This clone appeared once. V usage is TRBV7-3 and J usage is TRBJ2-3, with TRBD2 matching 9 bases. Trimming removed 1 base from V and 8 bases from J; junction bases left unmatched: 13. CDR3 length: 17 residues. From germline, CDR1 is SGHTA and CDR2 FQGTGA. For the CDR3, the DNA is TGTGCCAGCAGCTTAAGTCTTTCGGCGGGGGGGCCGGGTACGCAGTATTTT. Encoded protein: CASSLSLSAGGPGTQYF. Complete variable domain (other parts from reference TRBV7-3 and TRBJ2-3): GAGVSQTPSNKVTEKGKYVELRCDPISGHTALYWYRQSLGQGPEFLIYFQGTGAADDSGLPNDRFFAVRPEGSVSTLKIQRTERGDSAVYLCASSLSLSAGGPGTQYFGPGTRLTVL.

The genes are TRBV7-9 and TRBJ2-5, with 9 positions matching TRBD2. V was pared by 3 bases and J by 1 base, with 3 bases of the junction left unmatched. CDR1 is SEHNR, CDR2 FQNEAQ, per germline (reference sequence). The CDR3 spans 15 residues. CDR3 bases: TGTGCCAGCAGCTTCCCTAGCGGGACCCAAGAGACCCAGTACTTC. Protein sequence: CASSFPSGTQETQYF.

Worth noting for this clone: Other nucleotide sequences in the sample specify the same CDR3. This chain connects TRBV11-2 to TRBJ1-1, with D hard to call. Trimming stripped 1 base from V and 1 base from J, with 4 bases between. From germline, CDR1 is SGHAT and CDR2 FQNNGV. There are 13 residues in the CDR3. The CDR3 DNA is TGTGCCAGCAGCTTAGCGGGGAACACTGAAGCTTTCTTT. Translated, it gives CASSLAGNTEAFF. The full variable domain, completed using reference TRBV11-2 and TRBJ1-1, is EAGVAQSPRYKIIEKRQSVAFWCNPISGHATLYWYQQILGQGPKLLIQFQNNGVVDDSQLPKDRFSAERLKGVDSTLKIQPAKLEDSAVYLCASSLAGNTEAFFGQGTRLTVV.

The chain couples TRBV15 to TRBJ1-2; 8 bases fit TRBD1. The CDR3 consists of 16 residues. From germline, CDR1 is LNHNV and CDR2 YYDKDF (reference sequence). V dropped 0 bases and J dropped 8; count of bases not matched to a gene: 11. CDR3: CATSRDPRGRGEGYTF. CDR3 DNA: TGTGCCACCAGCAGAGATCCCAGGGGGCGAGGTGAGGGCTACACCTTC. Together with reference TRBV15 and TRBJ1-2, the CDR3 gives the full variable domain: DAMVIQNPRYQVTQFGKPVTLSCSQTLNHNVMYWYQQKSSQAPKLLFHYYDKDFNNEADTPDNFQSRRPNTSFCFLDIRSPGLGDTAMYLCATSRDPRGRGEGYTFGSGTRLTVV.

The CDR3 loop is CATSEPSGGYTF. The CDR3 DNA sequence: TGTGCCACCAGTGAACCTTCCGGGGGCTACACCTTC. J is TRBJ1-2 and V is TRBV24-1, with D unclear. The CDR3 has 12 amino acids. V was pared by 4 bases and J by 8 bases, with 10 bases between. Looked up from germline, CDR1 is KGHDR and CDR2 is SFDVKD.

The chain has TRBV27 and TRBJ1-5; 7 nucleotides match TRBD1. In germline, CDR1 is MNHEY, CDR2 SMNVEV (reference sequence). Trimming at V came to 10 bases and at J to 3 bases, leaving 9 bases not matched to a gene. The CDR3 runs to 14 residues. DNA for the CDR3: TGTGCCACCGAAAAACAGGGGTACAATCAGCCCCAGCATTTT. This translates into CATEKQGYNQPQHF.

The chain joins TRBV7-6 to TRBJ2-1, with TRBD2 matching over 8 bases. V gave up 6 bases and J gave up 9 bases; unmatched junction bases: 13. CDR3 length: 15 residues. The V gene's germline CDR1 is SGHVS and CDR2 FNYEAQ. CDR3 nucleotide sequence: TGTGCCAGCAGGTCTTCCGGGACTAGGACCAGTGAGCAGTTCTTC. Translated: CASRSSGTRTSEQFF.

The DNA for the CDR3 is TGCGCCAGCAGCTTGGATGGCGGGGACAGGGTCGAAAAACTGTTTTTT. It specifies CASSLDGGDRVEKLFF. The J gene is TRBJ1-4, the V gene TRBV5-1, with 9 bases matching TRBD1. The V segment lost 0 bases and the J segment 8 bases; nucleotides outside the gene matches: 8. CDR3 size: 16 residues. Germline V CDR1 and CDR2: SGHRS, YFSETQ. Drawing the rest from reference TRBV5-1 and TRBJ1-4, the complete variable domain is KAGVTQTPRYLIKTRGQQVTLSCSPISGHRSVSWYQQTPGQGLQFLFEYFSETQRNKGNFPGRFSGRQFSNSRSEMNVSTLELGDSALYLCASSLDGGDRVEKLFFGSGTQLSVL.

The chain employs TRBV3-1 (or the pseudogene TRBV3-2) and TRBJ1-2; the match to TRBD1 covers 7 bases. Germline CDR1 LGHDT, CDR2 YNNKEL (reference sequence). The CDR3 is made up of 16 amino acids. The trim removed 3 bases at V and 8 bases at J, leaving 15 bases unmatched. The CDR3 DNA sequence: TGTGCCAGCAGCCATCCAGACAGGGCAACGCCATACGGCTACACCTTC. Protein sequence: CASSHPDRATPYGYTF.

In the case of this clone: Other DNA sequences in this specimen translate into the identical CDR3. J is TRBJ2-2 and V is TRBV5-1; a possible D gene is TRBD1 (5 bases). CDR3 length: 15 residues. Germline V gene lookup returns CDR1 SGHRS and CDR2 YFSETQ. Deletions cut 4 bases from V and 1 base from J, with 11 bases between. CDR3 bases: TGCGCCAGCAGCCTCATCCAGGGGAACACCGGGGAGCTGTTTTTT. Residues: CASSLIQGNTGELFF.

V and J are TRBV28 and TRBJ1-6, with D tentatively TRBD1 (5 bases). Germline V gene lookup returns CDR1 MDHEN and CDR2 SYDVKM. Trimming shortened V by 6 bases and J by 1 base, and 16 bases separated the two germline ends. The CDR3 extends over 17 amino acids. DNA of the CDR3: TGTGCCAGCAGATGGCGACAGCGAATGTCCTATAATTCACCCCTCCACTTT. This sequence encodes CASRWRQRMSYNSPLHF.

J is TRBJ1-6 and V is TRBV25-1; TRBD1 matches at 10 bases. Germline CDR1 is MGHDK and CDR2 is SYGVNS. The CDR3 spans 17 residues. Losses at the gene ends were 4 bases for V and 3 bases for J; bases not matched to a gene: 6. This chain's CDR3 is CASSVDRGLLYNSPLHF. CDR3 bases: TGTGCCAGCAGTGTTGACAGGGGGCTTCTCTATAATTCACCCCTCCACTTT. The whole variable domain, filled in from reference TRBV25-1 and TRBJ1-6, reads EADIYQTPRYLVIGTGKKITLECSQTMGHDKMYWYQQDPGMELHLIHYSYGVNSTEKGDLSSESTVSRIRTEHFPLTLESARPSHTSQYLCASSVDRGLLYNSPLHFGNGTRLTVT.

The V gene is TRBV28, the J gene TRBJ2-2; TRBD1 agrees at 12 bases. The junction had 5 bases not matched to a gene; V was cut back by 8 bases and J by 7 bases. The germline V gene encodes CDR1 MDHEN and CDR2 SYDVKM. The CDR3 is 14 residues long. In nucleotides, the CDR3 is TGTGCCAGCGGGACAGGGGGCGCGATCGGGGAGCTGTTTTTT. Amino acids: CASGTGGAIGELFF.

The J gene is TRBJ2-2, the V gene TRBV7-9, with a tentative D call TRBD2 (5 bases). The germline V gene has CDR1 SEHNR and CDR2 FQNEAQ (reference sequence). The CDR3 extends over 13 amino acids. V lost 5 bases and J lost 6, with 10 bases in between. In DNA, the CDR3 is TGTGCCAGCAGCCCGAGGGTGGCCGGGGAGCTGTTTTTT. Translation gives CASSPRVAGELFF.

V is TRBV2 and J is TRBJ2-1; D is ambiguous. V was shortened by 3 bases and J by 8 bases, with 11 bases between the two germline ends. The CDR3 extends over 13 amino acids. The V gene's germline CDR1 is SNHLY and CDR2 FYNNEI. In nucleotides, the CDR3 is TGTGCCAGCAGTGACGGAGTACGTCATGAGCAGTTCTTC. It translates to CASSDGVRHEQFF.

This chain joins TRBV5-1 and TRBJ2-2; D is perhaps TRBD1 (6 bases). V was cut by 9 bases and J by 4 bases, with 22 bases left in between. The CDR3 has 16 amino acids. Germline-derived CDR1 and CDR2 are SGHRS and YFSETQ. The DNA for the CDR3 is TGCGCCACCCCATTACAGGGACCCTCCGGCACCGGGGAGCTGTTTTTT. This codes for CATPLQGPSGTGELFF.